This T cell receptor beta chain was found in a study of shared clonotypes between healthy human individuals. Repertoires were generated with immunoSEQ multiplex PCR, while TCRdb's copy carries only in-frame clones and drops some. The sample lists around 1.4 million clones; around 98.5% were seen once. Germline-derived CDR1 and CDR2 are MGHRA and YSYEKL. The CDR3 runs 21 residues. V was pared by 5 bases and J by 6 bases, with 35 bases between. V gene TRBV4-1 combines with J gene TRBJ2-1; a weak D match, TRBD2 (7 bases). The TCR comes from a young man in good health. The sample was naive CD4+ T cells sorted from blood. Specified subset: CD45RA+ positively selected. The CDR3 protein is CASSFRGDEGPSRGSLNEQFF. The DNA of the CDR3 is TGCGCCAGCAGCTTTAGGGGGGATGAGGGGCCCTCCCGCGGGAGTCTCAATGAGCAGTTCTTC.